This T cell receptor beta chain was sequenced for a study of blood T cells in healthy people across ages. Regarding the study as a whole: Reliance upon unsorted PBMCs precluded definitive naive versus antigen-experienced comparison.

From germline, CDR1 is SEHNR and CDR2 FQNEAQ (reference sequence). This CDR3 contains 15 residues. V shed 10 bases and J 0 bases; nucleotides not matched to a gene: 7. In its sample, this clonotype was seen a few times. What it binds is unknown. For the second PCR, which ran for about 6 to 11 cycles, a sample-barcoded 5' primer and a J-beta primer mix were used. Every cDNA molecule carried a tag from a template-switch adaptor bearing 12 random nucleotides. MiXCR was run by TCRdb on the 5' RACE reads, yielding one entry per CDR3 protein. The table shows over a million distinct CDR3 sequences, with approximately 26% occurring only once. The same data also contributed to another study, on T cells of mothers and their children. This second report adds: The donor cohort consisted of three healthy Caucasian mothers and their six children. Extracted RNA, in its entirety, went into cDNA synthesis at roughly 1.4 ug per 15 ul.

The chain is built from TRBV7-9 and TRBJ2-2; 8 positions match TRBD2. Sequenced: blood. The clonotype originates from a girl aged 2 to 10 in good health. The CDR3 nucleotides are TGTGCCATCGCGGGGGGCCAGGCGAACACCGGGGAGCTGTTTTTT. Translating gives CAIAGGQANTGELFF.